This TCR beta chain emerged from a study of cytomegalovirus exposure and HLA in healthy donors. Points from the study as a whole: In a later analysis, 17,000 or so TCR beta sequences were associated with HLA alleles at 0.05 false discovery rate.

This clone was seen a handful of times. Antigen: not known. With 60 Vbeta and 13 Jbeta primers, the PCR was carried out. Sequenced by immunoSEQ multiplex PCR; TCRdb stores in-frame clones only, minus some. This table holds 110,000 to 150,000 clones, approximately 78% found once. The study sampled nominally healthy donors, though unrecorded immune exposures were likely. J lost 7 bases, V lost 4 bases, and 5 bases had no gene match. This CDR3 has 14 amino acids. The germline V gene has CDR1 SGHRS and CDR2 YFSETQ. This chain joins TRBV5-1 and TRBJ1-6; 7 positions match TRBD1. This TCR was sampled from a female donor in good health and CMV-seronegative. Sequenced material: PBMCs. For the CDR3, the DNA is TGCGCCAGCAGCCTGACAGGGAGAAATTCACCCCTCCACTTT. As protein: CASSLTGRNSPLHF.